Below are 12 T cell receptor beta chains sequenced from a single sample in a study of shared clonotypes between healthy human individuals. The assay was immunoSEQ multiplex PCR, and TCRdb's table has in-frame clones only and misses some. The sample holds around 2.5 million clones, approximately 94% seen once. The sample comprised naive CD4+ T cells from PBMCs. Subset specified: CD45RA+ positively selected. Receptors were obtained from a man younger than 30 in good health. Some clones in this sample may be carry-over from other donors' samples.

The CDR3 loop is CASSQTANYGYTF. CDR3 DNA sequence: TGTGCCAGCAGCCAGACAGCTAACTATGGCTACACCTTC. This sequence joins TRBV28 and TRBJ1-2; D is possibly TRBD1 (5 bases). In germline, CDR1 is MDHEN, CDR2 SYDVKM. The CDR3 has 13 residues. Between the trimmed V and J ends, which lost 6 bases and 0 bases, there was a span of 8 bases.

This sequence joins TRBV27 and TRBJ2-7, with D unresolved. Trimming pared 8 bases from V and 1 base from J, leaving 6 bases between. This CDR3 is built from 11 residues. Germline loops: CDR1 MNHEY, CDR2 SMNVEV (reference sequence). The CDR3 loop reads CASAGSYEQYF. CDR3 DNA: TGTGCCAGCGCCGGATCCTACGAGCAGTACTTC.

This clone appeared once. The chain uses TRBV28 and TRBJ2-3; D ambiguous. Germline CDR1 MDHEN, CDR2 SYDVKM. This CDR3 has 12 residues. The V end was cut by 4 bases, the J end by 10 bases, with 12 bases between. CDR3 DNA: TGTGCCAGCAGTTCCATAGCATTACCGCAGTATTTT. This gives the protein CASSSIALPQYF.

In this sample, this clone turned up a few times. J is TRBJ1-5 and V is TRBV28; a possible D gene is TRBD1 (6 bases). From germline, CDR1 is MDHEN and CDR2 SYDVKM. The CDR3 spans 14 residues. Trimming left V 0 bases short and J 7 bases short, with 10 bases between. This chain's CDR3 is CASSLWGRGQPQHF. The CDR3 DNA reads TGTGCCAGCAGTTTATGGGGCAGGGGACAGCCCCAGCATTTT.

This clone was picked up one time. Other DNA sequences within the sample encode an identical CDR3. The chain joins TRBV5-6 to TRBJ2-1; 12 bases are a match to TRBD2. Looked up from germline, CDR1 is SGHDT and CDR2 is YYEEEE. V shed 4 bases and J 0 bases; nucleotides not matched to a gene: 2. CDR3 length: 16 amino acids. CDR3 protein: CASSRGLAGSYNEQFF. CDR3 DNA: TGTGCCAGCAGCCGGGGACTAGCGGGCTCCTACAATGAGCAGTTCTTC.

J is TRBJ2-7 and V is TRBV5-6, with TRBD2 identical over 8 bases. Germline V gene sequence: CDR1 SGHDT, CDR2 YYEEEE. The CDR3 contains 15 residues. V dropped 9 bases and J dropped 0; count of bases not matched to a gene: 11. The CDR3 spells CATALLAESSYEQYF. Here the CDR3 DNA reads TGTGCCACCGCATTACTAGCGGAAAGCTCCTACGAGCAGTACTTC.

The gene calls are TRBV5-1 and TRBJ2-2; D call uncertain. The ends were cut back, 5 bases at V and 4 bases at J, with 9 bases in the middle. The CDR3 is 13 residues long. Germline CDR1 reads SGHRS; CDR2 reads YFSETQ. For the CDR3, the DNA is TGCGCCAGCAGAAAGGACGTCACCGGGGAGCTGTTTTTT. Encoded protein: CASRKDVTGELFF.

The chain uses TRBV5-4 and TRBJ2-2; D unresolved. CDR1 and CDR2 from the germline V gene are SGHNT and YYREEE (reference sequence). The CDR3 length is 13 residues. Trimming cost V 0 bases and J 7 bases, with 7 bases left between them. The CDR3 coding sequence is TGTGCCAGCAGCTTGGTCGCGGTCGGGGAGCTGTTTTTT. Its protein product is CASSLVAVGELFF.

For this clone: This same CDR3 is encoded by further DNA sequences in the sample. J is TRBJ2-3 and V is TRBV5-1, with TRBD2 matching over 7 bases. V lost 0 bases to trimming and J lost 1 base; unmatched junction nucleotides: 5. Germline V lookup: CDR1 SGHRS, CDR2 YFSETQ. The CDR3 consists of 16 residues. This CDR3 reads CASSLDLAGGTDTQYF. The CDR3 bases are TGCGCCAGCAGCTTGGATCTCGCGGGGGGCACAGATACGCAGTATTTT.

A note on this clone: Additional DNA sequences in this sample encode the identical CDR3. The rearrangement uses TRBV19 and TRBJ2-7; D gene uncertain. Deletions cut 4 bases from V and 2 bases from J, with 3 bases between. The CDR3 is 11 residues long. Germline V lookup: CDR1 LNHDA, CDR2 SQIVND (reference sequence). The CDR3 protein is CASSTTYEQYF. CDR3 DNA: TGTGCCAGTAGTACCACCTACGAGCAGTACTTC.

The V gene is TRBV5-1, the J gene TRBJ2-5, with 7 bases aligning to TRBD2. Germline loops: CDR1 SGHRS, CDR2 YFSETQ. V dropped 0 bases and J dropped 5; count of bases not matched to a gene: 7. The CDR3 is 15 residues long. For the CDR3, the DNA is TGCGCCAGCAGCTTGGGGCCCGGGGGAGGGGAGACCCAGTACTTC. This gives the protein CASSLGPGGGETQYF.

V is TRBV28 and J is TRBJ2-7; 7 bases align to TRBD2. Looked up from germline, CDR1 is MDHEN and CDR2 is SYDVKM. With V trimmed by 10 bases and J by 3 bases, 6 bases remained unmatched. This CDR3 contains 12 residues. The chain's CDR3 is CAILAEGYEQYF. In DNA form, the CDR3 reads TGTGCCATCCTAGCGGAGGGCTACGAGCAGTACTTC.